This TCR beta chain was documented in a study of blood T cells in healthy people across ages. V dropped 0 bases and J dropped 3 bases, with 9 bases sitting between them. The CDR3 is 15 amino acids. The germline gives CDR1 SGDLS, CDR2 YYNGEE. Findings and caveats of the study: Any changes in expanded clonotypes were possibly confounded, as donor CMV status remained unknown. As naive T cell percentage varied, TCR beta diversity correlated strongly with it. Older individuals had lower TCR beta diversity per million T cells (the decline was roughly linear).

Notes on this clonotype: Its antigen is unknown.

A second PCR, run for 7 to 11 cycles, used a sample-barcoded 5' primer plus a J-beta primer mix. TCRdb itself ran the 5' RACE reads through MiXCR, one entry per CDR3 protein. The table shows roughly 1.4 million distinct CDR3 sequences, with almost 60% occurring only once. The origin of this receptor is a man between 18 and 35 years old in good health. The V and J genes are TRBV9 and TRBJ2-2, with D hard to call. Specimen: blood. The CDR3 region has the DNA TGTGCCAGCAGCGTAGGTGAGGAGTACACCGGGGAGCTGTTTTTT. Amino acids: CASSVGEEYTGELFF. The whole variable domain, remainder taken from reference TRBV9 and TRBJ2-2, is DSGVTQTPKHLITATGQRVTLRCSPRSGDLSVYWYQQSLDQGLQFLIQYYNGEERAKGNILERFSAQQFPDLHSELNLSSLELGDSALYFCASSVGEEYTGELFFGEGSRLTVL.